This is a list of T cell receptor beta chains from one sample in a study of CXCR3-negative and CXCR3-positive naive CD8 T cells. After re-calling the 5' RACE reads, TCRdb lists one entry per CDR3 protein, DNA absent. The table lists several thousand distinct CDR3 sequences. The specimen sequenced was naive CXCR3- CD8+ T cells from blood. These receptor sequences come from a human donor in good health. Some clones in this sample may be carry-over from other donors' samples. CDR3s include the opening cysteine and the closing phenylalanine or tryptophan. Each record gives: J gene, clone size, V gene, CDR3 protein. Only some rows state a clone size, as once, few, many or a class for expanded clones.

j_call: TRBJ1-3; clone_size: .; v_call: TRBV12-3/TRBV12-4; cdr3_aa: CASSLNRGSGNTIYF
j_call: TRBJ1-5; clone_size: medium-sized; v_call: TRBV19; cdr3_aa: CASKSRGAKQPQHF
j_call: TRBJ2-3; clone_size: .; v_call: TRBV21-1; cdr3_aa: CASSKAGPITDTQYF
j_call: TRBJ1-2; clone_size: medium-sized; v_call: TRBV29-1; cdr3_aa: CSVEATFGYTF
j_call: TRBJ1-1; clone_size: medium-sized; v_call: TRBV7-9; cdr3_aa: CASSAWTGNTEAFF
j_call: TRBJ1-2; clone_size: .; v_call: TRBV29-1; cdr3_aa: CSVEDWEDGYGYTF
j_call: TRBJ1-1; clone_size: .; v_call: TRBV12-3/TRBV12-4; cdr3_aa: CASSPPQGLAAEAFF
j_call: TRBJ1-1; clone_size: medium-sized; v_call: TRBV2; cdr3_aa: CASSEVSGNTEAFF
j_call: TRBJ2-3; clone_size: medium-sized; v_call: TRBV12-3/TRBV12-4; cdr3_aa: CASILGVLRGTDTQYF
j_call: TRBJ1-1; clone_size: .; v_call: TRBV12-3/TRBV12-4; cdr3_aa: CASTLSKTATEAFF
j_call: TRBJ2-7; clone_size: medium-sized; v_call: TRBV29-1; cdr3_aa: CSIESQGGYEQYF
j_call: TRBJ1-6; clone_size: .; v_call: TRBV12-3/TRBV12-4; cdr3_aa: CASSQTGGNSPLHF
j_call: TRBJ1-1; clone_size: medium-sized; v_call: TRBV12-3/TRBV12-4; cdr3_aa: CASSFFAGTMNTEAFF
j_call: TRBJ1-2; clone_size: medium-sized; v_call: TRBV10-2; cdr3_aa: CASSESSQGAGYGYTF
j_call: TRBJ2-3; clone_size: medium-sized; v_call: TRBV12-3/TRBV12-4; cdr3_aa: CASSLRDSSTDTQYF
j_call: TRBJ2-7; clone_size: .; v_call: TRBV29-1; cdr3_aa: CSVAEEAYEQYF
j_call: TRBJ2-1; clone_size: .; v_call: TRBV29-1; cdr3_aa: CSGRAQNAKRGDNEQFF
j_call: TRBJ2-4; clone_size: .; v_call: TRBV29-1; cdr3_aa: CSVVDPGLVIQYF
j_call: TRBJ2-2; clone_size: .; v_call: TRBV29-1; cdr3_aa: CSVETSENTGELFF
j_call: TRBJ2-7; clone_size: .; v_call: TRBV29-1; cdr3_aa: CSAETAMGQYF
j_call: TRBJ1-4; clone_size: .; v_call: TRBV20-1; cdr3_aa: CSAVPGQYEKLFF
j_call: TRBJ1-2; clone_size: .; v_call: TRBV6-5; cdr3_aa: CASSYGQVDGYTF
j_call: TRBJ2-5; clone_size: .; v_call: TRBV12-3/TRBV12-4; cdr3_aa: CASSRHRGGQETQYF
j_call: TRBJ1-1; clone_size: .; v_call: TRBV27; cdr3_aa: CASSLSPGAVTEAFF